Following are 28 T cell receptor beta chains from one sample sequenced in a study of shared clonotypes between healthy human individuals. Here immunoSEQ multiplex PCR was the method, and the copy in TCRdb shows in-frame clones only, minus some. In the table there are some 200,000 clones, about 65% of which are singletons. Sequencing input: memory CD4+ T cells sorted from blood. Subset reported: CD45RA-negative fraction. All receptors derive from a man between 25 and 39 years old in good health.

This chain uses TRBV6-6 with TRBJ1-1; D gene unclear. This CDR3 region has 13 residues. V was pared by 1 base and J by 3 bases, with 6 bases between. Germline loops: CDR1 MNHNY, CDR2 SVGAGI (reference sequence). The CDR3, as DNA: TGTGCCAGCAGTTACTTTTCGGACACTGAAGCTTTCTTT. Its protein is CASSYFSDTEAFF.

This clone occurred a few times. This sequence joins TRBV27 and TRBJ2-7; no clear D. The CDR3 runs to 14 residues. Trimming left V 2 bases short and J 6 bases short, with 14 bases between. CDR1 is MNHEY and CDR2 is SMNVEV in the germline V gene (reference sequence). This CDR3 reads CASSLSYPPGEQYF. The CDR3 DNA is TGTGCCAGCAGTTTAAGCTACCCTCCAGGCGAGCAGTACTTC.

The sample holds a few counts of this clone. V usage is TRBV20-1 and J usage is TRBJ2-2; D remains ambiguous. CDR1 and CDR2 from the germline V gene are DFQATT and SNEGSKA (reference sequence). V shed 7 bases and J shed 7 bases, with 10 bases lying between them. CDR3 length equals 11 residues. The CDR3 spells CSGLSVGELFF. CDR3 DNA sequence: TGCAGTGGGCTATCCGTCGGGGAGCTGTTTTTT.

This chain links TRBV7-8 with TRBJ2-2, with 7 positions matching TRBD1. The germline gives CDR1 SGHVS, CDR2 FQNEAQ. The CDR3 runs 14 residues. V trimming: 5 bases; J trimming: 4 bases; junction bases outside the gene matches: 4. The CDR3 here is CASSLQGFTGELFF. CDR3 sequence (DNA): TGTGCCAGCAGCCTACAGGGGTTCACCGGGGAGCTGTTTTTT.

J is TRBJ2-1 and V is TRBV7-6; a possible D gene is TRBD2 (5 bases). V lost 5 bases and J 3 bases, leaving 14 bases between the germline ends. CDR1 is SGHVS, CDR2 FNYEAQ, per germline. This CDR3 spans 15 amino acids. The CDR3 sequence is CASSQADGYYNEQFF. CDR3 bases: TGTGCCAGCAGCCAAGCGGACGGGTACTACAATGAGCAGTTCTTC.

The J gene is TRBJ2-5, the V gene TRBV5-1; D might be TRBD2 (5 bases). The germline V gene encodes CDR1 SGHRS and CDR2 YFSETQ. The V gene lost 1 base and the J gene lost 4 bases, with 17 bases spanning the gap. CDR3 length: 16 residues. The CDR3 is CASSLLSGNSPETQYF. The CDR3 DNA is TGCGCCAGCAGCTTGCTGTCGGGAAACTCCCCAGAGACCCAGTACTTC.

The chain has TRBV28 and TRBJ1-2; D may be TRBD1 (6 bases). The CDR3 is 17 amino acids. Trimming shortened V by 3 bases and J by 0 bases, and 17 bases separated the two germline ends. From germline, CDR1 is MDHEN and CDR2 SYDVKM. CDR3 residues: CASSFLLDRKANYGYTF. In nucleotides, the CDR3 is TGTGCCAGCAGTTTCCTGCTAGACAGGAAGGCTAACTATGGCTACACCTTC.

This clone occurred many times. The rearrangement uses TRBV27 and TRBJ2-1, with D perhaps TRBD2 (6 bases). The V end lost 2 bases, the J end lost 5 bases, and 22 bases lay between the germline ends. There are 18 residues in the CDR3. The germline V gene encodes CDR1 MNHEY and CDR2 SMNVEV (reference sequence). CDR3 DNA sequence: TGTGCCAGCAGTTTAACGTTATCGCGGCTAGCGACCCACAATGAGCAGTTCTTC. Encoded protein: CASSLTLSRLATHNEQFF.

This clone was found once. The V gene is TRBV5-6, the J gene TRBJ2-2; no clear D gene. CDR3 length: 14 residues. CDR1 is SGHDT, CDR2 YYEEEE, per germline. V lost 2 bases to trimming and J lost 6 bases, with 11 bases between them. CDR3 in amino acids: CASSLLGVAGELFF. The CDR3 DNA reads TGTGCCAGCAGCTTATTAGGAGTCGCCGGGGAGCTGTTTTTT.

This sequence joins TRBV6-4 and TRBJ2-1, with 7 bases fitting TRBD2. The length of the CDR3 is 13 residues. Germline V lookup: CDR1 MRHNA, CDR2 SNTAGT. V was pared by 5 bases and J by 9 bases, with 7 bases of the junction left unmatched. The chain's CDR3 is CASSSLAIGEQFF. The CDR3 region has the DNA TGTGCCAGCAGTTCACTAGCGATTGGTGAGCAGTTCTTC.

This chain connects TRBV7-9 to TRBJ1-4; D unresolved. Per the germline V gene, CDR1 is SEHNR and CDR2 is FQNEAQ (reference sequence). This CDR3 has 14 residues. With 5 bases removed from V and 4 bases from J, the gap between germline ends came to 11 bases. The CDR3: CASSPDGRNEKLFF. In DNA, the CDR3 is TGTGCCAGCAGCCCGGACGGACGTAATGAAAAACTGTTTTTT.

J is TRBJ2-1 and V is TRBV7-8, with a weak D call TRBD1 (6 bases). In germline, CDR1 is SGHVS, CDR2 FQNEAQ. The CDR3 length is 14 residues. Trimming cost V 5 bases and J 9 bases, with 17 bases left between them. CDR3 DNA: TGTGCCAGCAGCCTCGCAGGGGCAAGGGGTGAGCAGTTCTTC. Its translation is CASSLAGARGEQFF.

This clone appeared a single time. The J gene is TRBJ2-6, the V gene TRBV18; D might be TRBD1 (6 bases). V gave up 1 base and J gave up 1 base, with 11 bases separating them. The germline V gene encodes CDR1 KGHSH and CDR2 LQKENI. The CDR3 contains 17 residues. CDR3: CASSPRQQGSGANVLTF. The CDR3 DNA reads TGTGCCAGCTCACCACGGCAACAGGGATCTGGGGCCAACGTCCTGACTTTC.

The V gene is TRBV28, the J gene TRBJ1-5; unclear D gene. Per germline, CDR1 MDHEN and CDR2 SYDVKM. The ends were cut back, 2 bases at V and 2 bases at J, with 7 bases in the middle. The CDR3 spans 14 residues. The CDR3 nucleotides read TGTGCCAGCAGTTTACGGGTCGGCAATCAGCCCCAGCATTTT. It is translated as CASSLRVGNQPQHF. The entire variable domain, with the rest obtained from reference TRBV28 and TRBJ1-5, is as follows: DVKVTQSSRYLVKRTGEKVFLECVQDMDHENMFWYRQDPGLGLRLIYFSYDVKMKEKGDIPEGYSVSREKKERFSLILESASTNQTSMYLCASSLRVGNQPQHFGDGTRLSIL.

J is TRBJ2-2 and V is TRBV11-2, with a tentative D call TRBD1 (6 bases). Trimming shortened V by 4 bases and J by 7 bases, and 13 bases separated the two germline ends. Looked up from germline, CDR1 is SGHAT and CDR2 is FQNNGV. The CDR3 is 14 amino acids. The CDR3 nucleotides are TGTGCCAGCAGCTCGCCGAGAGGGGGCGGGGAGCTGTTTTTT. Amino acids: CASSSPRGGGELFF.

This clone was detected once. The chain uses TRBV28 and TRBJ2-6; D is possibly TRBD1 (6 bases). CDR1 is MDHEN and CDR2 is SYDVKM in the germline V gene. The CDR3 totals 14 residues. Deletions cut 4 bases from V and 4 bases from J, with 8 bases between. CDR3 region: CASSSGAGANVLTF. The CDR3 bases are TGTGCCAGCAGTTCAGGGGCAGGGGCCAACGTCCTGACTTTC.

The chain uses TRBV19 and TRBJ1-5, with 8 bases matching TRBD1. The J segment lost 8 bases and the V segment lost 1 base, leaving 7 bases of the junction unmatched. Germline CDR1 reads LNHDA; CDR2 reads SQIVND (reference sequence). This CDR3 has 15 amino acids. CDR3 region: CASSIGTGFREPQHF. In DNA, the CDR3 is TGTGCCAGTAGTATAGGGACAGGGTTCCGCGAGCCCCAGCATTTT.

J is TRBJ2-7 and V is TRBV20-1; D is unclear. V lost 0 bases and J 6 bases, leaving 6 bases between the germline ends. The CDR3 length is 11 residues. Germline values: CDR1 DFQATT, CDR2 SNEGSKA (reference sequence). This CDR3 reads CSARDYREQYF. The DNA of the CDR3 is TGCAGTGCTAGAGATTACCGCGAGCAGTACTTC.

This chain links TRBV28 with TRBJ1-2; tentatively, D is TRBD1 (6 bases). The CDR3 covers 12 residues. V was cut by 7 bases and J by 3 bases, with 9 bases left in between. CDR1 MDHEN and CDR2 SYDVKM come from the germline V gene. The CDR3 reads CASKGVHYGYTF. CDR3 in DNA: TGTGCCAGCAAGGGGGTACACTATGGCTACACCTTC.

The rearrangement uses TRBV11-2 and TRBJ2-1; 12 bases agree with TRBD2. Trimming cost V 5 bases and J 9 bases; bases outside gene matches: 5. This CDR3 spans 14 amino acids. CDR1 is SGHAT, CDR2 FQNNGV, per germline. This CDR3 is CASSLTSGSIEQFF. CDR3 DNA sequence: TGTGCCAGCAGCCTGACTAGCGGGAGTATTGAGCAGTTCTTC.

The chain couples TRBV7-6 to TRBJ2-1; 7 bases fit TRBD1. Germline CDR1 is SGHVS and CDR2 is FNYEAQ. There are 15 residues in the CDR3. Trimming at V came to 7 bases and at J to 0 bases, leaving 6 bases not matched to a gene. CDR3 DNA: TGTGCCAGCACCCCAGGGACAGCCTCCTACAATGAGCAGTTCTTC. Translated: CASTPGTASYNEQFF.

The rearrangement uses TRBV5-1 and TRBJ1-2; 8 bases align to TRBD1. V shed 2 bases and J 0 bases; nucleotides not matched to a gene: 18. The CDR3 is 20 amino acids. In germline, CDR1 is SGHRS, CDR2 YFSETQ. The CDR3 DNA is TGCGCCAGCAGCTTATTTTCAGCTGGTGCCGGGACAGGAGCTAACTATGGCTACACCTTC. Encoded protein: CASSLFSAGAGTGANYGYTF.

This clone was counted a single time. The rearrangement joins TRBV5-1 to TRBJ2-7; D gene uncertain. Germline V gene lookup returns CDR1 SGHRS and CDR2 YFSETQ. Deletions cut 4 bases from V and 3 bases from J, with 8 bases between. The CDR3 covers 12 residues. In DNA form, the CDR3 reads TGCGCCAGCAGCACCGGACGCTACGAGCAGTACTTC. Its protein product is CASSTGRYEQYF.

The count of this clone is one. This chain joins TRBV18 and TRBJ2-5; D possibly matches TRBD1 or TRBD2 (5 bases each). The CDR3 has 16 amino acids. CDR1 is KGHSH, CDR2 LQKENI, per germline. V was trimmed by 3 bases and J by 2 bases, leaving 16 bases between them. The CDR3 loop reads CASSPLPGTHQETQYF. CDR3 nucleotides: TGTGCCAGCTCACCTCTTCCGGGGACGCATCAAGAGACCCAGTACTTC.

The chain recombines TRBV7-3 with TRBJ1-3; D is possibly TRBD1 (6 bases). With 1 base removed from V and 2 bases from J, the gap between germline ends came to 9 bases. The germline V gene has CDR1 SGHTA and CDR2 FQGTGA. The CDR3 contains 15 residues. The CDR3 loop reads CASSLNSGAGNTIYF. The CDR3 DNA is TGTGCCAGCAGCTTAAATTCAGGGGCTGGAAACACCATATATTTT.

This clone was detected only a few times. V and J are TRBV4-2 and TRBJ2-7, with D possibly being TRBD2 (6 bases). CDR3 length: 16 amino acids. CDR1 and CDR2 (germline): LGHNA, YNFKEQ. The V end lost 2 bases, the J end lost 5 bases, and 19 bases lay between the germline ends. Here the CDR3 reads CASSQLITGVGNEQYF. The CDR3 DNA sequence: TGTGCCAGCAGCCAATTAATAACGGGAGTGGGGAACGAGCAGTACTTC.

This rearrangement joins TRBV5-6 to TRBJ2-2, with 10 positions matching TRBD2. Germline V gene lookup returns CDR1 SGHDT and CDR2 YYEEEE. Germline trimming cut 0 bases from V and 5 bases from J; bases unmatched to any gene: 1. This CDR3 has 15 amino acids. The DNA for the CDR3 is TGTGCCAGCAGCTTGGCTAGCGGGAGAACCGGGGAGCTGTTTTTT. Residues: CASSLASGRTGELFF.

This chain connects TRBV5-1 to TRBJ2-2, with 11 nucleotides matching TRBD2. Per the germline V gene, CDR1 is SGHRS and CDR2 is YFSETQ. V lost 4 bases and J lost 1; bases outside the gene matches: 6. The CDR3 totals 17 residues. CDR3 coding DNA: TGCGCCAGCAGCGAGGGACTAGCGGACCTGAACACCGGGGAGCTGTTTTTT. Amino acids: CASSEGLADLNTGELFF.